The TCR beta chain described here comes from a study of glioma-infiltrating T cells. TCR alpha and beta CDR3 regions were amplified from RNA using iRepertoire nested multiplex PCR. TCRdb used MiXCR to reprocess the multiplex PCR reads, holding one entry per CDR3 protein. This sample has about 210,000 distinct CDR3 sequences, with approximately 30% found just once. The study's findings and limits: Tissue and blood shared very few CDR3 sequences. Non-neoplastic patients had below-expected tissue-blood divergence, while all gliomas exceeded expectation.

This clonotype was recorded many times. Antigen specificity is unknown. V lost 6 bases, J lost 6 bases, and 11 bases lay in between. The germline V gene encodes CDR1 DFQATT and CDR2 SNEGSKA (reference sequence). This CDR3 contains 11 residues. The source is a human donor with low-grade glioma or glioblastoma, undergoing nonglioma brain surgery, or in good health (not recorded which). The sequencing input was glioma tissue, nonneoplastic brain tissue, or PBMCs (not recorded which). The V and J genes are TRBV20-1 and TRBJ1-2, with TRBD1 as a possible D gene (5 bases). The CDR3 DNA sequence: TGCAGTGCCACGGGGCTCGATGGCTACACCTTC. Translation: CSATGLDGYTF.